This T cell receptor (beta chain) emerged from a study of blood T cell repertoires in COVID-19. Overall study: The United States, Italy and Spain were the sources of the acute and convalescent COVID-19 samples. PBMCs, B-cell-depleted T cells, or T cells were the source of the cDNA or gDNA that made up the material.

Per the authors' pipeline: Amplified reference gene primers provided the basis for estimating nucleated cell counts. The repertoire was sequenced with immunoSEQ multiplex PCR; TCRdb's copy has only in-frame clones and lacks some. That table gives V, J and clone size, and the DNA gave D and trimming. The table records tens of thousands of clones, 70% to 90% of them present only once. CDR3 length: 15 amino acids. The germline gives CDR1 SGHTA, CDR2 FQGTGA. Losses at the gene ends were 1 base for V and 2 bases for J; bases not matched to a gene: 2. This sequence was found in a woman of 80 years or more in a cohort sampled during active or convalescent COVID-19. The gene calls are TRBV7-3 and TRBJ1-3, with 7 bases that match TRBD1. Sequences were obtained from peripheral blood. CDR3 sequence (DNA): TGTGCCAGCAGCTTAAGGGGGACAGCTGGAAACACCATATATTTT. This codes for CASSLRGTAGNTIYF. The full variable domain, with the rest looked up from reference TRBV7-3 and TRBJ1-3, is GAGVSQTPSNKVTEKGKYVELRCDPISGHTALYWYRQSLGQGPEFLIYFQGTGAADDSGLPNDRFFAVRPEGSVSTLKIQRTERGDSAVYLCASSLRGTAGNTIYFGEGSWLTVV.